This T cell receptor (beta chain) was recorded in a study of OX40 agonist ivuxolimab in advanced cancers. Sequenced by immunoSEQ multiplex PCR; TCRdb stores in-frame clones only, minus some. The sample comprises approximately 84,000 clones, 75% to 90% of which are singletons, and 2.5% to 3% rests with the top ten. Germline V gene sequence: CDR1 SGDLS, CDR2 YYNGEE. Trimming cost V 0 bases and J 6 bases, with 9 bases left between them. The CDR3 loop spans 14 amino acids. The clonotype comes from an adult with an advanced solid tumor such as melanoma, head and neck, liver or kidney cancer. The V call is TRBV9, the J call TRBJ1-4, with a weak D call TRBD1 (6 bases). Sample: CD4+ or CD8+ T cells sorted from blood, taken in a trial of the OX40 agonist ivuxolimab. The CDR3 spells CASSVGGRDEKLFF. For the CDR3, the DNA is TGTGCCAGCAGCGTAGGGGGGCGCGATGAAAAACTGTTTTTT.